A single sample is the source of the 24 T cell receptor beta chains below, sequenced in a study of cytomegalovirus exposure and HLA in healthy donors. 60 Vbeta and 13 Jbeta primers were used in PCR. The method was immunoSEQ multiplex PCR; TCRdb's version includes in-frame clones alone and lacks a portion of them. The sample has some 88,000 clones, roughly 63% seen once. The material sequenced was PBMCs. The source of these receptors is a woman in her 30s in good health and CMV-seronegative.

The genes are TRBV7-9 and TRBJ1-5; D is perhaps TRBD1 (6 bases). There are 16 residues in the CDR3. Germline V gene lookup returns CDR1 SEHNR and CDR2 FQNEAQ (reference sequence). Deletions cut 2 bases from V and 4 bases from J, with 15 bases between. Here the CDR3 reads CASSLNSGTNNQPQHF. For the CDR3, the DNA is TGTGCCAGCAGCTTAAATTCCGGGACAAATAATCAGCCCCAGCATTTT.

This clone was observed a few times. CDR3 region: CASTVYSNQPQHF. In DNA form, the CDR3 reads TGTGCCAGTACGGTTTATAGCAATCAGCCCCAGCATTTT. The chain is built from TRBV19 and TRBJ1-5; D is ambiguous. Germline CDR1 reads LNHDA; CDR2 reads SQIVND (reference sequence). Trimming left V 7 bases short and J 0 bases short, with 7 bases between. This CDR3 comprises 13 residues.

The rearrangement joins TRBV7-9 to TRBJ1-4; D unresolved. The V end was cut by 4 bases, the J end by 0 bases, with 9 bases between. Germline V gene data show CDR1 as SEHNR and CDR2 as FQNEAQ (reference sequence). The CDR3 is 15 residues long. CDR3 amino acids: CASSSVPATNEKLFF. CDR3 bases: TGTGCCAGCAGCTCAGTCCCAGCAACTAATGAAAAACTGTTTTTT.

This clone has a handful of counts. The CDR3 bases are TGCAGCGTTGTCCGGGGGGCGGACGAGCAGTACTTC. It translates to CSVVRGADEQYF. J is TRBJ2-5 and V is TRBV29-1; D may be TRBD2 (7 bases). TRBJ2-7 matches the DNA end more closely, so the J call is doubtful. The CDR3 sequence is 12 residues long. Germline CDR1 and CDR2: SQVTM and ANQGSEA.

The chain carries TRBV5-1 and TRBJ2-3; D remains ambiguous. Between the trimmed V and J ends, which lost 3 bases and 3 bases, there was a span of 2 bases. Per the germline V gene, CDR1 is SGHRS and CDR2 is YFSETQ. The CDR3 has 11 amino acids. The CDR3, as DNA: TGCGCCAGCAGCTCTACAGATACGCAGTATTTT. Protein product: CASSSTDTQYF.

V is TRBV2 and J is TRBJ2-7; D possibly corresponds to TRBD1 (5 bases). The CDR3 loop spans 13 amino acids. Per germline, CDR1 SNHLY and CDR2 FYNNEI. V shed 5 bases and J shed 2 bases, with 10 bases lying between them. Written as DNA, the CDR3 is TGTGCCAGCAGTCTAGACAGACCCTACGAGCAGTACTTC. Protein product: CASSLDRPYEQYF.

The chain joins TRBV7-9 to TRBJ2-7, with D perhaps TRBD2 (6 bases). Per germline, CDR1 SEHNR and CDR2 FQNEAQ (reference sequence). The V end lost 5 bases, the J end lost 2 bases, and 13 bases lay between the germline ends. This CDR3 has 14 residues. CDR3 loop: CASSPQEGPYEQYF. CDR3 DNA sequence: TGTGCCAGCAGCCCCCAGGAGGGCCCCTACGAGCAGTACTTC.

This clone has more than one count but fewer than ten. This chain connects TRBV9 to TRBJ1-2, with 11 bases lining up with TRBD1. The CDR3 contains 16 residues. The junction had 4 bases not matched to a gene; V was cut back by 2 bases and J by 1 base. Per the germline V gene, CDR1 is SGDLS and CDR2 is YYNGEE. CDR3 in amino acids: CASSVSGTGGNYGYTF. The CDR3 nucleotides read TGTGCCAGCAGCGTTTCCGGGACAGGGGGTAACTATGGCTACACCTTC.

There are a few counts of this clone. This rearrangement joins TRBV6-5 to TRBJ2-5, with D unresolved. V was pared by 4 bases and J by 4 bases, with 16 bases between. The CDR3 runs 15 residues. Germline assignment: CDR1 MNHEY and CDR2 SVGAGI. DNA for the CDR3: TGTGCCAGCAGTTCCCCCCGTGCGCCGAGAGAGACCCAGTACTTC. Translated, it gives CASSSPRAPRETQYF.

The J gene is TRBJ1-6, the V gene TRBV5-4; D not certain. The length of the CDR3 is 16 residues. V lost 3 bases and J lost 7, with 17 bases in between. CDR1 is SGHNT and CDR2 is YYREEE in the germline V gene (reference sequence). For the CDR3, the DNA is TGTGCCAGCAGCTCCCGCAGGCCGCCGGCCAATTCACCCCTCCACTTT. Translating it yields CASSSRRPPANSPLHF.

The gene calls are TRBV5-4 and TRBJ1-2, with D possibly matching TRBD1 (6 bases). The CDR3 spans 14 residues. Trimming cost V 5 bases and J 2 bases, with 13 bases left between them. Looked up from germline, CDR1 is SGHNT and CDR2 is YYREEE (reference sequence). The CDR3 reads CASRIPGQNYGYTF. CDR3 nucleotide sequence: TGTGCCAGCAGAATTCCGGGACAAAACTATGGCTACACCTTC.

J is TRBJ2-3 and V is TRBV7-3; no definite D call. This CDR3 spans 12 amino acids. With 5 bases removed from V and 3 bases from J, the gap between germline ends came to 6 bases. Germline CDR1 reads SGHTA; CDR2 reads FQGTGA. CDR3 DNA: TGTGCCAGCAGCGGCAAGACAGATACGCAGTATTTT. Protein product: CASSGKTDTQYF.

CDR3: CASSLAEGANGELFF. In nucleotides, the CDR3 is TGCGCCAGCAGCTTGGCGGAGGGGGCAAACGGGGAGCTGTTTTTT. The chain links TRBV5-1 to TRBJ2-2, with a possible D match to TRBD1 (7 bases). The CDR3 runs to 15 residues. V lost 0 bases and J 7 bases, leaving 13 bases between the germline ends. Per germline, CDR1 SGHRS and CDR2 YFSETQ.

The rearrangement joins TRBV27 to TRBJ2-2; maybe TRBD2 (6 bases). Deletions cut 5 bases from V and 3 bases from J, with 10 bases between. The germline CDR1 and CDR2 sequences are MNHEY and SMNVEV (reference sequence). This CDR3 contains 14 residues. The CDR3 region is CASSPGLYTGELFF. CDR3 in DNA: TGTGCCAGCAGTCCGGGACTCTACACCGGGGAGCTGTTTTTT.

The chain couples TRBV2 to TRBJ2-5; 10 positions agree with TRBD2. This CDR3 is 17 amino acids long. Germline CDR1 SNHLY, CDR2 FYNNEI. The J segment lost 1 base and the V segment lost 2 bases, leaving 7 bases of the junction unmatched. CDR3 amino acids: CASSERGGLASQETQYF. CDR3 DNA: TGTGCCAGCAGTGAAAGGGGGGGACTAGCGAGCCAAGAGACCCAGTACTTC.

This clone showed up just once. CDR3 DNA sequence: TGTGCCAGCAAGGAGGTAGCTAACTATGGCTACACCTTC. Its translation is CASKEVANYGYTF. V gene TRBV2 combines with J gene TRBJ1-2; no clear D gene. Trimming took off 7 bases at V and 0 bases at J, with 9 bases between the two ends. The CDR3 is made up of 13 amino acids. Germline V lookup: CDR1 SNHLY, CDR2 FYNNEI.

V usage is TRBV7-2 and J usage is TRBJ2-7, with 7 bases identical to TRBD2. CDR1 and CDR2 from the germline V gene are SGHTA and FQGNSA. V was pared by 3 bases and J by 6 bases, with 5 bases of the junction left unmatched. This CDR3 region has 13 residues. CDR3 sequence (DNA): TGTGCCAGCAGCTTTTGGCGGGAGCGCGAGCAGTACTTC. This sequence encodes CASSFWREREQYF.

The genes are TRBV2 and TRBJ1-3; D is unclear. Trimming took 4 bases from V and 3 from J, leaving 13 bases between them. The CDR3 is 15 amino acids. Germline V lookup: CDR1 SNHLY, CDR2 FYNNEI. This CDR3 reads CASSVGEGLGNTIYF. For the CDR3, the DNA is TGTGCCAGCAGTGTTGGAGAGGGTCTTGGAAACACCATATATTTT.

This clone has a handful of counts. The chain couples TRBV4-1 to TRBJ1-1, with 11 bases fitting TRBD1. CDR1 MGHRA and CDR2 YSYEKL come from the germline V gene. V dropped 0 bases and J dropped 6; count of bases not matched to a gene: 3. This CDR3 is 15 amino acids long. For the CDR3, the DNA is TGCGCCAGCAGCCAAGAGGGACAGGGGGTCTCTGAAGCTTTCTTT. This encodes CASSQEGQGVSEAFF.

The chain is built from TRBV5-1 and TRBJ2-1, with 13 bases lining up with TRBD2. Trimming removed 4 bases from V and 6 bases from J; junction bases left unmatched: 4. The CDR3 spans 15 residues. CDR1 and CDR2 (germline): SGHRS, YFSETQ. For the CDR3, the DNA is TGCGCCAGCAGCCTCGGGACTAGCGGGATCAATGAGCAGTTCTTC. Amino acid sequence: CASSLGTSGINEQFF.

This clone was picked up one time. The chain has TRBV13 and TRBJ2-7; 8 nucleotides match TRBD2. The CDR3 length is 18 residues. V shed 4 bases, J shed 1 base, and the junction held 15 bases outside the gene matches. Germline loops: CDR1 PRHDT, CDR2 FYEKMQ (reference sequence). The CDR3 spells CASSSRLAGGLHSYEQYF. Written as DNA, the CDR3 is TGTGCCAGCAGCTCACGTCTGGCGGGGGGTCTCCATTCCTACGAGCAGTACTTC.

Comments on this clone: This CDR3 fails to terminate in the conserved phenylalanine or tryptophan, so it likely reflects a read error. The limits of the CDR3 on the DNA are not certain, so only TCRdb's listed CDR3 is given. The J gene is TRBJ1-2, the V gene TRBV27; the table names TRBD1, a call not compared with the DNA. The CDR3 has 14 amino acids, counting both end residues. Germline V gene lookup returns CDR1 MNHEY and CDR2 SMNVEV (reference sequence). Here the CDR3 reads CASTIDIRQVHFAH.

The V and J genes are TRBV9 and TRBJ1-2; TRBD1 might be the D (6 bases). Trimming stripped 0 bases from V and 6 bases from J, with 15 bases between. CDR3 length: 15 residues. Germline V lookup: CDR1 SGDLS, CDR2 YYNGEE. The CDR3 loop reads CASSVATRGGNGYTF. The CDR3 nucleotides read TGTGCCAGCAGCGTAGCTACGAGGGGGGGGAATGGCTACACCTTC. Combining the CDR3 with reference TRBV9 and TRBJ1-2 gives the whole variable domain DSGVTQTPKHLITATGQRVTLRCSPRSGDLSVYWYQQSLDQGLQFLIQYYNGEERAKGNILERFSAQQFPDLHSELNLSSLELGDSALYFCASSVATRGGNGYTFGSGTRLTVV.

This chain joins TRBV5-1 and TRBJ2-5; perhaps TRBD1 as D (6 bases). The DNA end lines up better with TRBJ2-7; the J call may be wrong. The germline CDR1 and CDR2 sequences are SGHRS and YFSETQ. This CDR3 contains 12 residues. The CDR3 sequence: CASSRTGSEQYF. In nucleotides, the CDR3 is TGCGCCAGCAGCCGCACAGGGTCCGAGCAGTACTTC.